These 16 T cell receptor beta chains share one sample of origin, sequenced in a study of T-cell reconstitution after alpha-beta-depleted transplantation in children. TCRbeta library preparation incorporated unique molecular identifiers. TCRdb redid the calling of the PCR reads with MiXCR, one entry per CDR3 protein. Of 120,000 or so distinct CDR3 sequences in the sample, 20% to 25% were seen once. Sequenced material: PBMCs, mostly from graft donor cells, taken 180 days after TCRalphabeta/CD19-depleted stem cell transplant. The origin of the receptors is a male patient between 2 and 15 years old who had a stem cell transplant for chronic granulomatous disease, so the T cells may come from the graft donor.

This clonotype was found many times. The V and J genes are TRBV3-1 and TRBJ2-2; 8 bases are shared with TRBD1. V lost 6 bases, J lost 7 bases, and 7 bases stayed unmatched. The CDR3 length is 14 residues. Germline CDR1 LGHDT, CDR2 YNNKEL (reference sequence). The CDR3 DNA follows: TGTGCCAGCAGGATGGACAGGGTGATCGGGGAGCTGTTTTTT. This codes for CASRMDRVIGELFF.

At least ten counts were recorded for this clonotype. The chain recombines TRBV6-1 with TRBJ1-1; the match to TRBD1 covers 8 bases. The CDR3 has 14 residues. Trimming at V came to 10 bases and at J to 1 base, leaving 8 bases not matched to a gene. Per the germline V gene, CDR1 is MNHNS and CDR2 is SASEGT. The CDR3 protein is CATKPGQENTEAFF. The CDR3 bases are TGTGCCACCAAACCGGGACAGGAGAACACTGAAGCTTTCTTT.

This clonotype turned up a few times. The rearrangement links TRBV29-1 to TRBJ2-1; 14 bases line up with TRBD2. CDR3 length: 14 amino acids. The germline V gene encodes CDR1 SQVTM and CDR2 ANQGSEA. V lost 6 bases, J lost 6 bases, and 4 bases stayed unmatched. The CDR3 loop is CSVRLAGGPNEQFF. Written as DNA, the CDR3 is TGCAGCGTCCGACTAGCGGGAGGGCCCAATGAGCAGTTCTTC.

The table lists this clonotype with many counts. The CDR3 here is CASSSDYEQYF. CDR3 nucleotide sequence: TGTGCCAGCAGCTCTGACTACGAGCAGTACTTC. J is TRBJ2-7 and V is TRBV11-1, with D uncertain. This CDR3 contains 11 residues. The V and J ends lost 4 bases and 3 bases respectively, with 4 bases between them. Germline values: CDR1 SGHAT, CDR2 FQDESV (reference sequence).

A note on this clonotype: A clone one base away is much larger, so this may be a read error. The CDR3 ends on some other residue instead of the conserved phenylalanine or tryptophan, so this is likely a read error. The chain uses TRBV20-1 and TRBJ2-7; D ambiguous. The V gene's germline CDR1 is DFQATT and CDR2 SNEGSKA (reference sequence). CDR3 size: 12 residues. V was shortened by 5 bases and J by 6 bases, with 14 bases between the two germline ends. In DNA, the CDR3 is TGCAGTGCTGACGGGCCTTCTTCCGAGCAGTACTCC. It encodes CSADGPSSEQYS.

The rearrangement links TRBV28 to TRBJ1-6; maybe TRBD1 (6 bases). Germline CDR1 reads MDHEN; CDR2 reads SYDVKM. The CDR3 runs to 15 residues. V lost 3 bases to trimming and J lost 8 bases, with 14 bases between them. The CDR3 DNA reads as TGTGCCAGCAGTTTGGGGGGGGCTCGCGATTCACCCCTCCACTTT. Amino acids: CASSLGGARDSPLHF.

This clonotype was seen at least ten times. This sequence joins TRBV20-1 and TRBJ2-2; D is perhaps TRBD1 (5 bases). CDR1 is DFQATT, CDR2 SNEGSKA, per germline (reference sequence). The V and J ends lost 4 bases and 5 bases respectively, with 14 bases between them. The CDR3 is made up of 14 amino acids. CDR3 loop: CSAIVRAGTGELFF. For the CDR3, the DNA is TGCAGTGCTATAGTCAGGGCTGGAACCGGGGAGCTGTTTTTT.

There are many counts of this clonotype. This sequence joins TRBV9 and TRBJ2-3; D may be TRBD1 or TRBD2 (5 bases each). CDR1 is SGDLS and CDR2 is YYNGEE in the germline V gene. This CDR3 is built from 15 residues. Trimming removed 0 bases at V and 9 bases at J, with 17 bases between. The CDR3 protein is CASSVGEGRGETQYF. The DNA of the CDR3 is TGTGCCAGCAGCGTAGGCGAGGGGCGAGGGGAAACGCAGTATTTT.

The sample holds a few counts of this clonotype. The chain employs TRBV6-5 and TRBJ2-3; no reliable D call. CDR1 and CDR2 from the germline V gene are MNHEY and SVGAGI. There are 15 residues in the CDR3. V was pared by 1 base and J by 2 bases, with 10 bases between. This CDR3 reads CASSYFGQTTDTQYF. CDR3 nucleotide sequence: TGTGCCAGCAGTTACTTCGGGCAGACCACAGATACGCAGTATTTT.

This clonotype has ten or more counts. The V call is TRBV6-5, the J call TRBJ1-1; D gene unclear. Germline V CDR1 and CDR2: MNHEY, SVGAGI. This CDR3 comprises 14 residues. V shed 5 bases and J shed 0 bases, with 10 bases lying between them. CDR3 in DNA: TGTGCCAGCAGTAGTTTACCCGTGAACACTGAAGCTTTCTTT. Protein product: CASSSLPVNTEAFF.

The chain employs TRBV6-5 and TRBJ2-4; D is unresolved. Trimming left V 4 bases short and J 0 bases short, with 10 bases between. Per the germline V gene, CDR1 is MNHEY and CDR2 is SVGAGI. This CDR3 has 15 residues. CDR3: CASSLTNLAKNIQYF. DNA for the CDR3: TGTGCCAGCAGTTTGACAAATTTAGCCAAAAACATTCAGTACTTC.

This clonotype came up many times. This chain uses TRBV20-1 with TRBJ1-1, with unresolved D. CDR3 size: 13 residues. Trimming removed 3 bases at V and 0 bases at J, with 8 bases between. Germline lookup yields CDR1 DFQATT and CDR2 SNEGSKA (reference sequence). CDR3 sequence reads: CSARRDLNTEAFF. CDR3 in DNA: TGCAGTGCTAGGAGGGATCTGAACACTGAAGCTTTCTTT.

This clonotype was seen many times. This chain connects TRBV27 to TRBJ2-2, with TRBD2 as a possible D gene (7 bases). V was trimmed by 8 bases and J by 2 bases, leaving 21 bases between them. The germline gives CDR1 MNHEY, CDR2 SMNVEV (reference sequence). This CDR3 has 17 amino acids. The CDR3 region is CASLSIGGGHNTGELFF. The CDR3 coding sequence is TGTGCCAGCCTTAGTATTGGCGGGGGCCACAACACCGGGGAGCTGTTTTTT.

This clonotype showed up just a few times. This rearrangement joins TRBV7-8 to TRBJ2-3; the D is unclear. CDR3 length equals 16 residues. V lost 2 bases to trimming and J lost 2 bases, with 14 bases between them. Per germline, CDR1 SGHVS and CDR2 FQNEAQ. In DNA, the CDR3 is TGTGCCAGCAGCTTAAAGATGTTTCCGCACACAGATACGCAGTATTTT. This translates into CASSLKMFPHTDTQYF.

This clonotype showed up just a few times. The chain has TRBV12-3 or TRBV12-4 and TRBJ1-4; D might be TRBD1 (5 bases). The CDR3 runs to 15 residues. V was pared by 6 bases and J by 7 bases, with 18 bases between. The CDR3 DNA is TGTGCCAGCAGAATCGAAGGACACCGTATTGAAAAACTGTTTTTT. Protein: CASRIEGHRIEKLFF.

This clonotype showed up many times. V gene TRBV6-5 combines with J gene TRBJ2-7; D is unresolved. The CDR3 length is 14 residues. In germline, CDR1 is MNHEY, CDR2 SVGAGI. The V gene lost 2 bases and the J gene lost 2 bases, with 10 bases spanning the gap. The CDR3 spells CASSYDAATYEQYF. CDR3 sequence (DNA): TGTGCCAGCAGTTACGACGCAGCGACCTACGAGCAGTACTTC.